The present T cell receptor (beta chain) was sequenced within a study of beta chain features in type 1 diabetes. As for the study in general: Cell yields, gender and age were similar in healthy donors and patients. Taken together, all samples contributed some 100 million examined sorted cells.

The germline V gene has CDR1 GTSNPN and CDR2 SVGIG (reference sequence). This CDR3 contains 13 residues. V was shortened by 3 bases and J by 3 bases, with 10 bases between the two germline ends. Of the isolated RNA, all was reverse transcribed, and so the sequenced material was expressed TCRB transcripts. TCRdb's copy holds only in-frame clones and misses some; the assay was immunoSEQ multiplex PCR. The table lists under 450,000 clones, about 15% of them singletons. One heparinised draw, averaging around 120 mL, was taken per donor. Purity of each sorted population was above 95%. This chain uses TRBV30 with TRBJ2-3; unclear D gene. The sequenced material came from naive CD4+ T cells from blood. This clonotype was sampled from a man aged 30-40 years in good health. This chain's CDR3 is CAWSARMTDTQYF. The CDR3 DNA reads TGTGCCTGGAGCGCCCGAATGACAGATACGCAGTATTTT.